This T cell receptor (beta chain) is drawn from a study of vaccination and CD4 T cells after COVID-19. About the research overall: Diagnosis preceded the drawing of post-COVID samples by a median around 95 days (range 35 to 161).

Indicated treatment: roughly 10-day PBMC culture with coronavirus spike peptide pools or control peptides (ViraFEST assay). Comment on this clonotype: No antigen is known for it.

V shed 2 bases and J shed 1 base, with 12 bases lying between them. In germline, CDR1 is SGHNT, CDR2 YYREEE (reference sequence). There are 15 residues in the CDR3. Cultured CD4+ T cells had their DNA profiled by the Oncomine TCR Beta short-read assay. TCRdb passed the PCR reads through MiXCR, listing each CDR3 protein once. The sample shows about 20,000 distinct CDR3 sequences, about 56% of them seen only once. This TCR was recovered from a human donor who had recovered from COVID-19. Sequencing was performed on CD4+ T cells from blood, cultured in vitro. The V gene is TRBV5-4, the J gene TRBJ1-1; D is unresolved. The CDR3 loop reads CASSFSGRGNTEAFF. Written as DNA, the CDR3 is TGTGCCAGCAGCTTTAGCGGTAGAGGGAACACTGAAGCTTTCTTT.